The text below deals with one T cell receptor (beta chain). This sample is drawn from a study of identical twins. Trimming pared 0 bases from V and 0 bases from J, leaving 10 bases between. Germline V CDR1 and CDR2: SGHRS, YFSETQ. This CDR3 has 16 residues. Unique molecular identifiers were present on cDNA, and template switching added a universal primer site. Each CDR3 protein gets one entry after TCRdb re-called the 5' RACE reads with MiXCR. The sample has 450,000 to 650,000 distinct CDR3 sequences, about 16% seen once. Everyone who gave samples was a healthy Caucasian. The same sample was also studied in work on yellow fever vaccine responses in identical twins.

This chain connects TRBV5-1 to TRBJ2-1; D perhaps matches TRBD2 (5 bases). Sequencing was carried out using CD4+ T cells sorted from blood. The receptor was derived from a woman under 30 in good health. DNA of the CDR3: TGCGCCAGCAGCTTGGAAGCCGGGGTCTCCTACAATGAGCAGTTCTTC. Translation: CASSLEAGVSYNEQFF.